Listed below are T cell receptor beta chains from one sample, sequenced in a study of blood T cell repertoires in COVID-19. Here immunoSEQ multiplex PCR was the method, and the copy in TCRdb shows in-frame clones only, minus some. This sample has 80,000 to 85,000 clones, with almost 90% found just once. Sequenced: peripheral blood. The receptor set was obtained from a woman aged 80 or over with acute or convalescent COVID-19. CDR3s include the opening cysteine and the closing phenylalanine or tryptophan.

CDR3: CASSVQFQETQYF
V: TRBV9

CDR3: CASSPATPGHLSYEQYF
V: TRBV18

CDR3: CASSPFEGGLGYTF
V: TRBV3-1/TRBV3-2

CDR3: CASSFQGSQNEQFF
V: TRBV7-9

CDR3: CASSQQGGTEAFF
V: TRBV3-1/TRBV3-2

CDR3: CASSPHREGSYEQYF
V: TRBV3-1/TRBV3-2

CDR3: CASSLVEREGYEQYF
V: TRBV7-6

CDR3: CASSLVWRTRETQYF
V: TRBV7-2

CDR3: CASSFSQGAREQYF
V: TRBV5-1

CDR3: CASEQGASTEAFF
V: TRBV11-2

CDR3: CASSEMGLSNQPQHF
V: TRBV2

CDR3: CASSIGTGARNNEQFF
V: TRBV19

CDR3: CASSRAGQGKETQYF
V: TRBV11-3

CDR3: CATSPGGGFYEQYF
V: TRBV19

CDR3: CASSFRGSYEQYF
V: TRBV5-4

CDR3: CASSESSNTEAFF
V: TRBV18

CDR3: CSVVPLAGAGDTQYF
V: TRBV29-1

CDR3: CASSLKNEQFF
V: TRBV3-1/TRBV3-2

CDR3: CASSPVGTTSEQYF
V: TRBV6-5

CDR3: CASSIGPKNIQYF
V: TRBV19

CDR3: CASSLGQYVYGYTF
V: TRBV13

CDR3: CASKGGGAAGELFF
V: TRBV2

CDR3: CASSIDPGSVQPQHF
V: TRBV19

CDR3: CASSALADQDTQYF
V: TRBV2

CDR3: CASSIARTVSTDTQYF
V: TRBV19

CDR3: CASSSLRTGGRTYEQYF
V: TRBV7-9

CDR3: CASSLQGDQPQHF
V: TRBV5-1

CDR3: CSASLGHPPINYGYTF
V: TRBV20-1

CDR3: CASSSLTNSYNEQFF
V: TRBV5-1

CDR3: CASSLAFREQPQHF
V: TRBV7-8

CDR3: CASSPHMSGEQFF
V: TRBV9

CDR3: CASSLRGGGVSDTQYF
V: TRBV11-1

CDR3: CASSSPSGDYNEQFF
V: TRBV5-1

CDR3: CASSTGQVYQPQHF
V: TRBV19

CDR3: CASSSLGQEADTQYF
V: TRBV7-2

CDR3: CASSKSGARRNTEAFF
V: TRBV6-2/TRBV6-3

CDR3: CASSDGAGGYTF
V: TRBV6-1

CDR3: CATSDPGTLSGELFF
V: TRBV24-1

CDR3: CASSSTGGNQPQHF
V: TRBV7-2

CDR3: CAISEAGGVPDTQYF
V: TRBV10-3

CDR3: CAISGDSSYEQYF
V: TRBV10-3

CDR3: CASSLRAGGIYTDTQYF
V: TRBV7-9

CDR3: CASSFGQGAYGYTF
V: TRBV28

CDR3: CAWSPRQIANSPLHF
V: TRBV30

CDR3: CASSLALSAGGPDTQYF
V: TRBV5-6

CDR3: CASSLMRVNEQFF
V: TRBV7-2

CDR3: CASSYVGQAYEQYF
V: TRBV6-5

CDR3: CASSFGTSSQETQYF
V: TRBV5-1

CDR3: CASSETGDANYGYTF
V: TRBV6-1

CDR3: CAIRDSGVNTIYF
V: TRBV10-3